This T cell receptor beta chain stems from a study of blood T cell repertoires in COVID-19. Study-wide background: The United States, Italy and Spain supplied acute and convalescent COVID-19 samples.

CDR3 length: 14 amino acids. Germline V gene data show CDR1 as ENHRY and CDR2 as SYGVKD. With 0 bases removed from V and 1 base from J, the gap between germline ends came to 5 bases. Using immunoSEQ multiplex PCR, the repertoire was profiled, and TCRdb retains in-frame clones only, with some absent. In the table there are around 260,000 clones, roughly four fifths of which are singletons. The V gene is TRBV10-3, the J gene TRBJ2-3; no clear D. The receptor comes from a woman in her forties or fifties who had recovered from COVID-19. The sequenced sample was peripheral blood. Written as DNA, the CDR3 is TGTGCCATCAGTGAGTCTGGCCGCACAGATACGCAGTATTTT. Residues: CAISESGRTDTQYF.